These 16 T cell receptor beta chains were all obtained from the same sample, sequenced in a study of blood T cell repertoires in COVID-19 (TCRdb year 2020). Library preparation employed the immunoSEQ multiplex PCR assay. TCRdb limited this immuneACCESS table to in-frame rearrangements with V and J called. A share of clones is missing; checked studies link under half to unresolved V genes, and the rest is unexplained. In this sample the table shows about 53,000 clones, around 84% of which occur a single time. The ten largest make up approximately 10% of the sample. The specimen was peripheral blood. The receptors stem from a man between 65 and 85 years old with active COVID-19.

J is TRBJ2-1 and V is TRBV6-1, with TRBD2 matching 9 bases. Germline assignment: CDR1 MNHNS and CDR2 SASEGT. V shed 4 bases, J shed 2 bases, and the junction held 6 bases outside the gene matches. This CDR3 has 16 amino acids. CDR3 in DNA: TGTGCCAGCAGTGGTGGGGCTAGCGGGACCTACAATGAGCAGTTCTTC. It encodes CASSGGASGTYNEQFF.

The V gene is TRBV5-1, the J gene TRBJ2-7; 7 positions agree with TRBD2. The ends lost 0 bases at V and 0 bases at J; junction bases unmatched: 6. The CDR3 is made up of 16 amino acids. CDR1 and CDR2 (germline): SGHRS, YFSETQ. CDR3 nucleotides: TGCGCCAGCAGCTTGGGGGGCGGGGGAGCCTCCTACGAGCAGTACTTC. This sequence encodes CASSLGGGGASYEQYF.

CDR3 DNA sequence: TGTGCCAGCAGCATGACAGGGGTCTACGAGCAGTACTTC. It yields the protein CASSMTGVYEQYF. V gene TRBV21-1 combines with J gene TRBJ2-7; TRBD1, the table's D call, was not compared with the DNA. TRBV21-1 is listed as a pseudogene. The CDR3 runs to 13 residues.

CDR3 sequence reads: CASRGGGVYTEAFF. The CDR3 DNA is TGTGCCAGCAGGGGCGGAGGGGTGTACACTGAAGCTTTCTTT. The V and J genes are TRBV7-2 and TRBJ1-1, with D possibly TRBD1 on 5 matching bases. Germline loops: CDR1 SGHTA, CDR2 FQGNSA. V lost 6 bases and J lost 3, with 14 bases in between. This CDR3 comprises 14 residues. Full variable domain (missing parts from reference TRBV7-2 and TRBJ1-1): GAGVSQSPSNKVTEKGKDVELRCDPISGHTALYWYRQSLGQGLEFLIYFQGNSAPDKSGLPSDRFSAERTGGSVSTLTIQRTQQEDSAVYLCASRGGGVYTEAFFGQGTRLTVV.

The V gene is TRBV6-5, the J gene TRBJ2-7; 7 bases are shared with TRBD1. J gave up 5 bases and V 5 bases, and 12 bases lay outside the gene matches. CDR1 and CDR2 from the germline V gene are MNHEY and SVGAGI. CDR3 length: 15 amino acids. CDR3 protein: CASSRPDRVHNEQYF. The CDR3 region has the DNA TGTGCCAGCAGTCGACCCGACAGGGTTCATAACGAGCAGTACTTC.

The V call is TRBV13, the J call TRBJ1-2; D call uncertain. The V and J ends lost 3 bases and 6 bases respectively, with 11 bases between them. CDR3 length: 13 residues. Germline V CDR1 and CDR2: PRHDT, FYEKMQ (reference sequence). The CDR3 DNA reads TGTGCCAGCAGCTTGACACAGTGGGATGGCTACACCTTC. This sequence encodes CASSLTQWDGYTF.

The chain carries TRBV10-1 and TRBJ2-1, with 7 bases fitting TRBD1. Trimming removed 5 bases from V and 3 bases from J; junction bases left unmatched: 13. The CDR3 loop spans 17 amino acids. The V gene's germline CDR1 is WNHNN and CDR2 SYGVQD (reference sequence). The CDR3 spells CASSNRDSESYYNEQFF. The CDR3, as DNA: TGCGCCAGCAGTAACCGGGACAGCGAAAGTTACTACAATGAGCAGTTCTTC.

This chain joins TRBV14 and TRBJ1-2; 7 positions agree with TRBD1. The CDR3 length is 15 residues. Germline V lookup: CDR1 SGHDN, CDR2 FVKESK. After removal of 1 base from V and 4 bases from J, the junction contained 6 bases not matched to a gene. CDR3 loop: CASSQGQGSSYGYTF. CDR3 sequence (DNA): TGTGCCAGCAGCCAAGGACAGGGTAGTAGCTATGGCTACACCTTC.

This clone has just a few counts. The chain employs TRBV6-2 or TRBV6-3 and TRBJ1-6; tentatively, D is TRBD1 (6 bases). Germline V gene lookup returns CDR1 MNHEY and CDR2 SVGEGT. The CDR3 runs 14 residues. Trimming took off 5 bases at V and 9 bases at J, with 14 bases between the two ends. The CDR3 here is CASSHRDTSSPLHF. The DNA for the CDR3 is TGTGCCAGCAGTCACCGGGACACATCTTCACCCCTCCACTTT.

As DNA, the CDR3 is TGTGCCAGCAGTAGCCAGGGGTCGACTGAAGCTTTCTTT. This gives the protein CASSSQGSTEAFF. The chain is built from TRBV12-3 or TRBV12-4 and TRBJ1-1; D may be TRBD1 (6 bases). V dropped 5 bases and J dropped 5 bases, with 12 bases sitting between them. The CDR3 covers 13 residues.

This chain connects TRBV30 to TRBJ2-3; D is perhaps TRBD2 (5 bases). Trimming took 4 bases from V and 10 from J, leaving 18 bases between them. The length of the CDR3 is 13 residues. The germline gives CDR1 GTSNPN, CDR2 SVGIG (reference sequence). This CDR3 is CAWNQRAIGPQYF. Written as DNA, the CDR3 is TGTGCCTGGAATCAGAGGGCAATCGGTCCGCAGTATTTT.

This clone came up a few times. One junction end does not reproduce the germline sequence, and a read error may be involved. The gene calls are TRBV15 and TRBJ2-7; D uncertain. The CDR3 is made up of 13 amino acids. Germline V gene data show CDR1 as LNHNV and CDR2 as YYDKDF (reference sequence). CDR3 residues: CATSSSDTGRSTF. The DNA for the CDR3 is TGTGCCACCAGCAGCTCCGACACTGGGCGCAGTACCTTC.

The J gene is TRBJ1-1, the V gene TRBV10-3; no reliable D call. There are 14 residues in the CDR3. Germline lookup yields CDR1 ENHRY and CDR2 SYGVKD. Deletions cut 9 bases from V and 3 bases from J, with 17 bases between. CDR3 DNA sequence: TGTGCCATTTCCGGGGTGGCCGGGGACACTGAAGCTTTCTTT. The encoded protein is CAISGVAGDTEAFF.

The chain uses TRBV29-1 and TRBJ1-6, with D maybe TRBD1 (5 bases). V was cut by 6 bases and J by 7 bases, with 16 bases left in between. Germline V CDR1 and CDR2: SQVTM, ANQGSEA. This CDR3 region has 14 residues. The DNA of the CDR3 is TGCAGCGTGCGGGCGGGACGGAGCAATTCACCCCTCCACTTT. This encodes CSVRAGRSNSPLHF.

This chain connects TRBV7-2 to TRBJ2-5; TRBD2 aligns across 10 bases. The germline CDR1 and CDR2 sequences are SGHTA and FQGNSA. This CDR3 comprises 15 residues. Trimming cost V 1 base and J 2 bases; bases outside gene matches: 1. The CDR3 DNA reads TGTGCCAGCAGCTTAGGGACTAGCGGACAAGAGACCCAGTACTTC. This translates into CASSLGTSGQETQYF.

V and J are TRBV5-1 and TRBJ2-2; 8 bases line up with TRBD2. The CDR3 consists of 15 residues. The germline V gene encodes CDR1 SGHRS and CDR2 YFSETQ. Trimming removed 4 bases from V and 1 base from J; junction bases left unmatched: 3. The CDR3, as DNA: TGCGCCAGCAGCGGTAGCGGGGTGAACACCGGGGAGCTGTTTTTT. It encodes CASSGSGVNTGELFF.